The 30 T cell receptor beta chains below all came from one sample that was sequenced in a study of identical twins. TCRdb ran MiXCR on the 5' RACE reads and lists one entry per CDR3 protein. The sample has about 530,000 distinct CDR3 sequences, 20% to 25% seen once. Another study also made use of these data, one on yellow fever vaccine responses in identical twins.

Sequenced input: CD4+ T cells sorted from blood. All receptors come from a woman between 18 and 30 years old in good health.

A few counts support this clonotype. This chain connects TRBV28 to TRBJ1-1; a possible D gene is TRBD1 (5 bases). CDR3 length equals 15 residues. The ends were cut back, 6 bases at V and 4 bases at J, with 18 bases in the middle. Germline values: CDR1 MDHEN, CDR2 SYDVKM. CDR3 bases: TGTGCCAGCAGGGGGGACTTGGGTGTGGGCACTGAAGCTTTCTTT. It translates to CASRGDLGVGTEAFF.

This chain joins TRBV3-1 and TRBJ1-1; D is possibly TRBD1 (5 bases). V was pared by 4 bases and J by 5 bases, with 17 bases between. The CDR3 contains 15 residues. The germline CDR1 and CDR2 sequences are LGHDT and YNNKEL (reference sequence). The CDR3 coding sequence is TGTGCCAGCAGCCCCCGGGGGTTTGGGAAAACTGAAGCTTTCTTT. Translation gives CASSPRGFGKTEAFF.

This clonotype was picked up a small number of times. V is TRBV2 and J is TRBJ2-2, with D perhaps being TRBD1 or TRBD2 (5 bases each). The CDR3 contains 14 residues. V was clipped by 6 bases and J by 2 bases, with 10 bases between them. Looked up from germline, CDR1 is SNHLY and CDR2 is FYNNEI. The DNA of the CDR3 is TGTGCCAGCAGCCGGGACCATAACACCGGGGAGCTGTTTTTT. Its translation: CASSRDHNTGELFF.

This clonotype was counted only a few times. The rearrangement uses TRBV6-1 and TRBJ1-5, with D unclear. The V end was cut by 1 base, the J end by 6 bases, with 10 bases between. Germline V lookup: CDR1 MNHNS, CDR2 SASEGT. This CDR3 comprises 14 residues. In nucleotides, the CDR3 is TGTGCCAGCAGTGAAGTGGAGTCCATTCAGCCCCAGCATTTT. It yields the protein CASSEVESIQPQHF.

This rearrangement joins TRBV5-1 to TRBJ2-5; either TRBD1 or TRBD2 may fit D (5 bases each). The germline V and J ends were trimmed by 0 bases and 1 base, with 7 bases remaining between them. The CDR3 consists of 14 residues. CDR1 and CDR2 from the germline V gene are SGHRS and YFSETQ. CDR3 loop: CASSLGGFQETQYF. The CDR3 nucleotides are TGCGCCAGCAGCTTGGGGGGGTTCCAAGAGACCCAGTACTTC.

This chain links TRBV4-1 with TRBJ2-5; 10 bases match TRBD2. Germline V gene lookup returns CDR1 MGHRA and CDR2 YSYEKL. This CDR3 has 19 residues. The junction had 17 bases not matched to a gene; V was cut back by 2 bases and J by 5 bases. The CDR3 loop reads CASSQLAGVLGVFAETQYF. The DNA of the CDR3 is TGCGCCAGCAGCCAACTAGCGGGGGTCCTGGGGGTGTTTGCGGAGACCCAGTACTTC.

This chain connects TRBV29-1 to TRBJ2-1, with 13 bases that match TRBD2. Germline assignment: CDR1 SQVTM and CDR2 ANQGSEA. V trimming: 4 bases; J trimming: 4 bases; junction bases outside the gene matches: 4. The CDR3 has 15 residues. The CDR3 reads CSVGGLAGKYNEQFF. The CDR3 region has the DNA TGCAGCGTTGGGGGACTAGCGGGGAAATACAATGAGCAGTTCTTC.

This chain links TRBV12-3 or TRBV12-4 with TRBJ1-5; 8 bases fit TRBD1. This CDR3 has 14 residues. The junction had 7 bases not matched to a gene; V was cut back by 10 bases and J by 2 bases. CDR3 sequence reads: CATTETGGNQPQHF. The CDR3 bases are TGTGCCACAACTGAGACAGGGGGCAATCAGCCCCAGCATTTT.

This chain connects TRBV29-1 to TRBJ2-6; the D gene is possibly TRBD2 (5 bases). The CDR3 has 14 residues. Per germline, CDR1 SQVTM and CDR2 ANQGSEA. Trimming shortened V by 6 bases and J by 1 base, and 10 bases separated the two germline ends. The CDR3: CSVGVLSGANVLTF. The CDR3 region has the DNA TGCAGCGTCGGGGTGCTATCTGGGGCCAACGTCCTGACTTTC.

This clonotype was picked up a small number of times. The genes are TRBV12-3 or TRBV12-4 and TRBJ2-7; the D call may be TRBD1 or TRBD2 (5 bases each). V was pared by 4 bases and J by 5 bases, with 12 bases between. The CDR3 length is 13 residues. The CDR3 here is CASSWGTDNEQYF. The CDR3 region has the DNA TGTGCCAGCAGTTGGGGGACCGACAACGAGCAGTACTTC.

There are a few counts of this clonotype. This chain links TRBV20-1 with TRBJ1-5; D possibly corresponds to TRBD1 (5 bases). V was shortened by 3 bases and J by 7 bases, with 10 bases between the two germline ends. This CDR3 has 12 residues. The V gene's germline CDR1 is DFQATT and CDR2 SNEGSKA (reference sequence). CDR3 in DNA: TGCAGTGCTAGTTCTGGGGACCAGCCCCAGCATTTT. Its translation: CSASSGDQPQHF.

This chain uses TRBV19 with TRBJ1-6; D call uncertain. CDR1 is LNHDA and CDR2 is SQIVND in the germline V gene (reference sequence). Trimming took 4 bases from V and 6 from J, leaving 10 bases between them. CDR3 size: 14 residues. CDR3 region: CASSTGLGNSPLHF. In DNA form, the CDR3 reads TGTGCCAGTAGTACGGGGTTAGGTAATTCACCCCTCCACTTT.

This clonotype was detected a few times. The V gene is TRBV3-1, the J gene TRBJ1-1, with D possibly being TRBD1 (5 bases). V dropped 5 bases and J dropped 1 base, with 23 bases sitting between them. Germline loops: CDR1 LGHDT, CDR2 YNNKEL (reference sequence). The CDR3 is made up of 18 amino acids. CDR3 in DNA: TGTGCCAGCAGCTATCAGGGCTTATACGGGTTTAGGAACACTGAAGCTTTCTTT. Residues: CASSYQGLYGFRNTEAFF.

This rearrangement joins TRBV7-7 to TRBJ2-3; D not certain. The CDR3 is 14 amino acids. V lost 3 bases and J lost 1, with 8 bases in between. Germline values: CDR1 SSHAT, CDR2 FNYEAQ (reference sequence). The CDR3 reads CASSFSPGTDTQYF. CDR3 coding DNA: TGTGCCAGCAGCTTTTCCCCGGGCACAGATACGCAGTATTTT.

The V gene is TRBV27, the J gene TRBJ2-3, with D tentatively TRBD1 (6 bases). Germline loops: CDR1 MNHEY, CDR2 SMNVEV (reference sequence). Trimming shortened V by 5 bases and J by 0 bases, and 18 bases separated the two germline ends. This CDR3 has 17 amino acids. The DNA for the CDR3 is TGTGCCAGCAGTCCGACCTACAGGGAAACTAGCACAGATACGCAGTATTTT. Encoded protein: CASSPTYRETSTDTQYF.

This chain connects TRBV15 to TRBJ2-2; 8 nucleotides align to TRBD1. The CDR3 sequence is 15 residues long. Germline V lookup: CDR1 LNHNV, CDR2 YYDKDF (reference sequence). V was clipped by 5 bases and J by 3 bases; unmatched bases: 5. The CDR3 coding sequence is TGTGCCACCAGCCGCAGGGGGCCGGACACCGGGGAGCTGTTTTTT. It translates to CATSRRGPDTGELFF.

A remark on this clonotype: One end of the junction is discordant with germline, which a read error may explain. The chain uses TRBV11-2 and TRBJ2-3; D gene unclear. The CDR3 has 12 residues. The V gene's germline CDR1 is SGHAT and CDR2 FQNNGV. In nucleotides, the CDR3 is TGTGCCAGCAGCTTAGGCAGAAATACGCGGTATTTT. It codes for CASSLGRNTRYF.

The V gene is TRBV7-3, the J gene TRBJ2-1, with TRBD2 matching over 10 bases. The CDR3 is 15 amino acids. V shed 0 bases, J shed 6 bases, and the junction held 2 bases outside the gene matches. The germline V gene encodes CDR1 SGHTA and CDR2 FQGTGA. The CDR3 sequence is CASSLTRTSGNEQFF. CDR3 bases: TGTGCCAGCAGCTTAACGCGGACTAGCGGCAATGAGCAGTTCTTC.

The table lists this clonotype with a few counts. The CDR3 DNA sequence: TGTGCCAGCAGCCAATTGGGAGAGACCCAGTACTTC. Protein sequence: CASSQLGETQYF. The J gene is TRBJ2-5, the V gene TRBV11-2; D ambiguous. From germline, CDR1 is SGHAT and CDR2 FQNNGV. V was cut by 5 bases and J by 4 bases, with 8 bases left in between. The CDR3 runs 12 residues.

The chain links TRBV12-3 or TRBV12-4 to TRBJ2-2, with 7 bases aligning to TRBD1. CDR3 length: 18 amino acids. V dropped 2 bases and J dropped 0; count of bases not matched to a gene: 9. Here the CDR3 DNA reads TGTGCCAGCAGTTTACCGGGACAGCTAACCTCGAACACCGGGGAGCTGTTTTTT. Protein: CASSLPGQLTSNTGELFF.

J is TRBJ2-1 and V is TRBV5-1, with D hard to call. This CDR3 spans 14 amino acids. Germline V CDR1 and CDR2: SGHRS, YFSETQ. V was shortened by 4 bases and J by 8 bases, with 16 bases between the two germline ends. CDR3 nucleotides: TGCGCCAGCAGCCCCACATTCAGACGCCATGAGCAGTTCTTC. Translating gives CASSPTFRRHEQFF.

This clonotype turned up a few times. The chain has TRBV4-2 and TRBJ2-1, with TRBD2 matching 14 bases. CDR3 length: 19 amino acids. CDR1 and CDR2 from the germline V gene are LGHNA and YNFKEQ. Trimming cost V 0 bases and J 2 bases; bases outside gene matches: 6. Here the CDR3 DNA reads TGTGCCAGCAGCCAAGATTTGACTAGCGGGGGGGCAACCTACAATGAGCAGTTCTTC. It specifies CASSQDLTSGGATYNEQFF.

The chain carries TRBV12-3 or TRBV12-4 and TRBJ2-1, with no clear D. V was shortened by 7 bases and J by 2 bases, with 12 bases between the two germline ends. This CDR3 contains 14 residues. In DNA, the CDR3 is TGTGCCAGCAAGGAACCCTATACCTACAATGAGCAGTTCTTC. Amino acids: CASKEPYTYNEQFF.

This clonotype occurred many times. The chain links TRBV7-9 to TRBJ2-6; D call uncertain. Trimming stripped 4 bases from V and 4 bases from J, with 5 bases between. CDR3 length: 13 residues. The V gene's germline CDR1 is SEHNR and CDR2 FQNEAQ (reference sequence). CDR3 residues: CASSSQGANVLTF. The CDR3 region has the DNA TGTGCCAGCAGCTCGCAGGGGGCCAACGTCCTGACTTTC.

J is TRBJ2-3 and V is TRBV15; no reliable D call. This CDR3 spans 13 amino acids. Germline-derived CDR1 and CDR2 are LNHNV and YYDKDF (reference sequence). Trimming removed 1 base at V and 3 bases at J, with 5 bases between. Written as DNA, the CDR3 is TGTGCCACCAGCAGAGCCTTTACAGATACGCAGTATTTT. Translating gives CATSRAFTDTQYF. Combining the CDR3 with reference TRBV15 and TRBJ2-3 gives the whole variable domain DAMVIQNPRYQVTQFGKPVTLSCSQTLNHNVMYWYQQKSSQAPKLLFHYYDKDFNNEADTPDNFQSRRPNTSFCFLDIRSPGLGDTAMYLCATSRAFTDTQYFGPGTRLTVL.

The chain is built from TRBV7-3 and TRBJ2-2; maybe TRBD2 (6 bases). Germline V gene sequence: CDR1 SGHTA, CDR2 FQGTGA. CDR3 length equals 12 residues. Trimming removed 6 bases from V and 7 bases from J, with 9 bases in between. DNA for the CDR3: TGTGCCAGCAGACTAGCAGGCGGGGAGCTGTTTTTT. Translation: CASRLAGGELFF.

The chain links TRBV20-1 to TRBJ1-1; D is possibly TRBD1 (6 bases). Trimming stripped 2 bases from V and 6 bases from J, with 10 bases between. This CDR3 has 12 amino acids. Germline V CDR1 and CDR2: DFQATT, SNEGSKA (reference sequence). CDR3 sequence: CSARKGVSEAFF. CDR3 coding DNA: TGCAGTGCTAGAAAGGGGGTCTCTGAAGCTTTCTTT.

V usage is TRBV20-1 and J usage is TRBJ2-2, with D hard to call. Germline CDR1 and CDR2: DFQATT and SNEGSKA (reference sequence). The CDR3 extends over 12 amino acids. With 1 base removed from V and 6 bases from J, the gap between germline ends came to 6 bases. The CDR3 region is CSARGLSGELFF. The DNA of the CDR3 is TGCAGTGCTAGAGGACTGTCCGGGGAGCTGTTTTTT.

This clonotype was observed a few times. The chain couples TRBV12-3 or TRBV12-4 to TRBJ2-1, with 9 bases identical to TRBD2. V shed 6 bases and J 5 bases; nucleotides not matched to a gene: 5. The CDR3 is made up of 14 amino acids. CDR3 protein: CASRVVAGDNEQFF. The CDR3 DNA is TGTGCCAGCAGGGTGGTAGCGGGGGACAATGAGCAGTTCTTC.

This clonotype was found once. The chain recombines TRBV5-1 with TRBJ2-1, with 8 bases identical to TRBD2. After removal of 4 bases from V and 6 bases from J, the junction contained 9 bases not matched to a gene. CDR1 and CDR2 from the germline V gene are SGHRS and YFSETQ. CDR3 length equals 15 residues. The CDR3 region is CASSQAAGASNEQFF. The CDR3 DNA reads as TGCGCCAGCAGCCAGGCAGCGGGGGCTTCCAATGAGCAGTTCTTC.